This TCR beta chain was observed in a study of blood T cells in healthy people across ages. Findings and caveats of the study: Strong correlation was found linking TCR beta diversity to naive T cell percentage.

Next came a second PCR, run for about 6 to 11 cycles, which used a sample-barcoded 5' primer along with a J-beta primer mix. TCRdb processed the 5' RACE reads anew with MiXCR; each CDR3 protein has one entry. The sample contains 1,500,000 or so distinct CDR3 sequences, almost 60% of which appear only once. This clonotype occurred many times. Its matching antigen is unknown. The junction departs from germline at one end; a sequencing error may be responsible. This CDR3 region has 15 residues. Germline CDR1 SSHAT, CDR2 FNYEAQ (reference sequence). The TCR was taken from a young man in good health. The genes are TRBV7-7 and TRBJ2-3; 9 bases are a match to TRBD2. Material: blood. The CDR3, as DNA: TGTGCTAGCAGCTTAGAAGCGGGGGGATTAGATACGCAGTATTTT. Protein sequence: CASSLEAGGLDTQYF.